These 26 T cell receptor beta chains originate from one sample sequenced in a study of human T cells and chemical hapten exposure. Time point here: pre-sensitization, week 0. Documented treatment: therapeutic diphenylcyclopropenone sensitization with weekly scalp DPC. Via MiXCR, TCRdb re-called the RACE reads, giving one row per CDR3 protein. The sample lists roughly 100,000 distinct CDR3 sequences; 9.5% to 15% were seen once. The sample here was whole blood, taken in connection with sensitization to the hapten diphenylcyclopropenone (DPC). The receptors come from a woman aged 50 to 65 with alopecia areata. Some clones in this sample may be carry-over from other donors' samples.

The chain has TRBV3-1 and TRBJ2-7; D perhaps matches TRBD1 (6 bases). The CDR3 consists of 17 residues. Germline assignment: CDR1 LGHDT and CDR2 YNNKEL (reference sequence). The V end was cut by 0 bases, the J end by 4 bases, with 19 bases between. Here the CDR3 DNA reads TGTGCCAGCAGCCAAGATCGGAAGGGGGTCACGAAATACGAGCAGTACTTC. As protein: CASSQDRKGVTKYEQYF.

This clonotype was detected only a few times. The chain combines TRBV27 with TRBJ2-5; D not resolved. Trimming cost V 7 bases and J 2 bases, with 14 bases left between them. CDR1 is MNHEY and CDR2 is SMNVEV in the germline V gene (reference sequence). CDR3 length: 14 amino acids. CDR3 DNA: TGTGCCAGCAAGCCGGGCGGACCACAAGAGACCCAGTACTTC. It translates to CASKPGGPQETQYF.

The rearrangement links TRBV29-1 to TRBJ2-7; D is unresolved. From germline, CDR1 is SQVTM and CDR2 ANQGSEA. Between the trimmed V and J ends, which lost 6 bases and 2 bases, there was a span of 11 bases. CDR3 length: 12 residues. CDR3 sequence: CSVLAPPYEQYF. In nucleotides, the CDR3 is TGCAGCGTCTTGGCACCCCCCTACGAGCAGTACTTC.

J is TRBJ2-7 and V is TRBV10-1; D is unclear. With 5 bases removed from V and 6 bases from J, the gap between germline ends came to 14 bases. Germline-derived CDR1 and CDR2 are WNHNN and SYGVQD (reference sequence). There are 13 residues in the CDR3. The CDR3 loop is CASSQEIRAEQYF. The CDR3 DNA reads TGCGCCAGCAGTCAGGAGATCCGGGCCGAGCAGTACTTC.

This clonotype was observed many times. The chain has TRBV28 and TRBJ2-7; 7 bases align to TRBD2. V was clipped by 2 bases and J by 1 base; unmatched bases: 5. This CDR3 is built from 15 residues. Germline lookup yields CDR1 MDHEN and CDR2 SYDVKM. The CDR3 DNA follows: TGTGCCAGCAGTTTAGAGGCCGGGGGGTCCTACGAGCAGTACTTC. Amino acids: CASSLEAGGSYEQYF.

The chain has TRBV29-1 and TRBJ2-1; tentative D call: TRBD1 (6 bases). V was cut by 3 bases and J by 4 bases, with 10 bases left in between. The germline gives CDR1 SQVTM, CDR2 ANQGSEA. CDR3 length equals 13 residues. The CDR3 protein is CSVERTEYNEQFF. The CDR3 DNA reads TGCAGCGTTGAGAGGACAGAGTACAATGAGCAGTTCTTC.

The sample holds a few counts of this clonotype. The CDR3 reads CASSRSGGTDTQYF. The CDR3 bases are TGTGCCAGCAGCCGAAGCGGGGGCACAGATACGCAGTATTTT. This chain uses TRBV7-2 with TRBJ2-3; TRBD2 agrees at 7 bases. Germline CDR1 and CDR2: SGHTA and FQGNSA. J gave up 1 base and V 5 bases, and 3 bases lay outside the gene matches. This CDR3 is built from 14 residues.

This clonotype was recorded a few times. The rearrangement joins TRBV18 to TRBJ2-3, with D possibly TRBD1 on 6 matching bases. V lost 1 base to trimming and J lost 6 bases, with 8 bases between them. CDR3 length equals 13 residues. Germline values: CDR1 KGHSH, CDR2 LQKENI. CDR3 DNA: TGTGCCAGCTCACCACAAAGGGGGGATACGCAGTATTTT. It is translated as CASSPQRGDTQYF. The whole variable domain, remainder taken from reference TRBV18 and TRBJ2-3, is NAGVMQNPRHLVRRRGQEARLRCSPMKGHSHVYWYRQLPEEGLKFMVYLQKENIIDESGMPKERFSAEFPKEGPSILRIQQVVRGDSAAYFCASSPQRGDTQYFGPGTRLTVL.

The rearrangement links TRBV5-1 to TRBJ2-2; D perhaps matches TRBD2 (6 bases). The CDR3 is 15 amino acids. Germline V CDR1 and CDR2: SGHRS, YFSETQ. V lost 4 bases and J 4 bases, leaving 14 bases between the germline ends. This CDR3 reads CASSHSGTLTGELFF. The CDR3 bases are TGCGCCAGCAGCCATAGCGGAACTCTCACCGGGGAGCTGTTTTTT.

The rearrangement uses TRBV7-2 and TRBJ2-3; D remains unclear. CDR1 is SGHTA, CDR2 FQGNSA, per germline. V gave up 1 base and J gave up 0 bases, with 5 bases separating them. This CDR3 spans 14 amino acids. The CDR3 protein is CASSLDSSTDTQYF. The CDR3 DNA reads TGTGCCAGCAGCTTAGACAGTAGCACAGATACGCAGTATTTT.

This clonotype has a count of ten or more. The rearrangement uses TRBV5-1 and TRBJ1-4, with D maybe TRBD1 (5 bases). The V end was cut by 9 bases, the J end by 4 bases, with 25 bases between. The length of the CDR3 is 17 residues. CDR1 and CDR2 (germline): SGHRS, YFSETQ. The CDR3, as DNA: TGCGCCACCTCAAGCGGTTGGGGGAATTTCGGTAATGAAAAACTGTTTTTT. It is translated as CATSSGWGNFGNEKLFF.

Remarks on this clonotype: The germline gene is not matched at one end of the junction; a read error may be the cause. The chain uses TRBV7-2 and TRBJ2-7; D call uncertain. This CDR3 spans 15 amino acids. The germline V gene has CDR1 SGHTA and CDR2 FQGNSA. The CDR3 DNA sequence: TGTGCCAGCAGCTTTCGCCACACCGGCCCCCACGATCAGTACTTC. Translated: CASSFRHTGPHDQYF.

This clonotype has just a few counts. V is TRBV12-5 and J is TRBJ2-2; D is uncertain. CDR1 is LGHNT and CDR2 is FRNRAP in the germline V gene. The CDR3 contains 12 residues. Trimming stripped 6 bases from V and 6 bases from J, with 8 bases between. The CDR3 region has the DNA TGTGCTAGTGGCTACAAATCCGGGGAGCTGTTTTTT. It is translated as CASGYKSGELFF.

The rearrangement uses TRBV11-1 and TRBJ2-5; D is unresolved. The germline V gene encodes CDR1 SGHAT and CDR2 FQDESV (reference sequence). With 8 bases removed from V and 4 bases from J, the gap between germline ends came to 14 bases. The CDR3 runs 13 residues. The CDR3 sequence is CASQVPARETQYF. The DNA for the CDR3 is TGTGCCAGCCAGGTCCCGGCCCGAGAGACCCAGTACTTC.

This clonotype was seen many times. The genes are TRBV28 and TRBJ2-1; 7 positions agree with TRBD2. Germline V lookup: CDR1 MDHEN, CDR2 SYDVKM. This CDR3 contains 15 residues. V trimming: 1 base; J trimming: 6 bases; junction bases outside the gene matches: 6. The CDR3 protein is CASSLYAGVGNEQFF. The CDR3, as DNA: TGTGCCAGCAGTTTATACGCGGGAGTGGGCAATGAGCAGTTCTTC.

This clonotype was observed a handful of times. The chain carries TRBV12-3 or TRBV12-4 and TRBJ2-3; 11 nucleotides align to TRBD2. After removal of 3 bases from V and 7 bases from J, the junction contained 9 bases not matched to a gene. The length of the CDR3 is 16 residues. The CDR3 coding sequence is TGTGCCAGCAGTTTTAGCGGGAGGGCCCGCAGGCATACGCAGTATTTT. Its protein is CASSFSGRARRHTQYF.

This sequence joins TRBV20-1 and TRBJ2-5; 8 bases are a match to TRBD2. The V gene's germline CDR1 is DFQATT and CDR2 SNEGSKA (reference sequence). The CDR3 sequence is 13 residues long. The ends lost 6 bases at V and 5 bases at J; junction bases unmatched: 8. CDR3: CSAPPRGGETQYF. In DNA, the CDR3 is TGCAGTGCCCCCCCTCGGGGGGGGGAGACCCAGTACTTC.

This clonotype was seen at least ten times. V usage is TRBV29-1 and J usage is TRBJ1-1, with 8 bases fitting TRBD1. The V gene's germline CDR1 is SQVTM and CDR2 ANQGSEA. The V segment lost 6 bases and the J segment 3 bases; nucleotides outside the gene matches: 6. This CDR3 contains 13 residues. CDR3 region: CSVSQGADTEAFF. The CDR3 nucleotides are TGCAGCGTGTCTCAGGGGGCGGACACTGAAGCTTTCTTT.

This clonotype was detected many times. The chain uses TRBV11-3 and TRBJ2-1; possibly TRBD2 for D (5 bases). Germline lookup yields CDR1 SGHNT and CDR2 YENEEA. V was shortened by 3 bases and J by 3 bases, with 9 bases between the two germline ends. The CDR3 is 14 residues long. The CDR3: CASSLNGNYNEQFF. CDR3 nucleotides: TGTGCCAGCAGCTTGAACGGGAACTACAATGAGCAGTTCTTC. The full variable domain, its missing parts supplied by reference TRBV11-3 and TRBJ2-1, is EAGVVQSPRYKIIEKKQPVAFWCNPISGHNTLYWYLQNLGQGPELLIRYENEEAVDDSQLPKDRFSAERLKGVDSTLKIQPAELGDSAVYLCASSLNGNYNEQFFGPGTRLTVL.

The table lists this clonotype with a few counts. This chain links TRBV7-2 with TRBJ2-7; 7 bases are a match to TRBD2. Germline CDR1 and CDR2: SGHTA and FQGNSA. Trimming at V came to 4 bases and at J to 3 bases, leaving 12 bases not matched to a gene. CDR3 length: 16 amino acids. The CDR3: CASSSPPGLVIYEQYF. Written as DNA, the CDR3 is TGTGCCAGCAGCTCCCCCCCTGGACTAGTGATCTACGAGCAGTACTTC.

This clonotype turned up a few times. The chain joins TRBV20-1 to TRBJ2-5; unclear D gene. CDR1 and CDR2 from the germline V gene are DFQATT and SNEGSKA (reference sequence). With 6 bases removed from V and 1 base from J, the gap between germline ends came to 15 bases. This CDR3 contains 14 residues. Written as DNA, the CDR3 is TGCAGTGCGAAATCCGATCAATTCCAAGAGACCCAGTACTTC. It encodes CSAKSDQFQETQYF.

The V gene is TRBV27, the J gene TRBJ2-3; 9 positions match TRBD2. This CDR3 has 14 residues. CDR1 and CDR2 from the germline V gene are MNHEY and SMNVEV (reference sequence). V shed 5 bases and J 10 bases; nucleotides not matched to a gene: 10. The CDR3, as DNA: TGTGCCAGCAGTACTCCCCGCGGGGGGGAGGCGCAGTATTTT. As protein: CASSTPRGGEAQYF.

Only a few counts were recorded for this clonotype. This chain uses TRBV7-9 with TRBJ1-1; D remains ambiguous. Between the trimmed V and J ends, which lost 5 bases and 2 bases, there was a span of 12 bases. This CDR3 comprises 14 residues. The germline V gene encodes CDR1 SEHNR and CDR2 FQNEAQ (reference sequence). CDR3 in amino acids: CASSLKGENTEAFF. The CDR3 region has the DNA TGTGCCAGCAGCCTTAAAGGAGAAAACACTGAAGCTTTCTTT.

The sample holds a few counts of this clonotype. The V call is TRBV29-1, the J call TRBJ1-1, with D possibly TRBD1 on 5 matching bases. V was clipped by 2 bases and J by 4 bases, with 8 bases between them. The germline V gene encodes CDR1 SQVTM and CDR2 ANQGSEA. This CDR3 is 12 amino acids long. CDR3 protein: CSVELGGTEAFF. Here the CDR3 DNA reads TGCAGCGTTGAATTGGGGGGCACTGAAGCTTTCTTT.

There are many counts of this clonotype. The chain couples TRBV6-2 or TRBV6-3 to TRBJ1-2; 8 bases line up with TRBD1. V lost 4 bases, J lost 6 bases, and 4 bases stayed unmatched. The CDR3 length is 13 residues. Germline V gene data show CDR1 as MNHEY and CDR2 as SVGEGT. CDR3 nucleotide sequence: TGTGCCAGCAGTTCCCCAGGGGGCAATGGCTACACCTTC. This codes for CASSSPGGNGYTF.

Here the CDR3 reads CSAIPGGNEQFF. The CDR3 DNA reads as TGCAGCGCTATACCGGGGGGCAATGAGCAGTTCTTC. V and J are TRBV29-1 and TRBJ2-1; TRBD2 agrees at 7 bases. The CDR3 sequence is 12 residues long. The germline V gene encodes CDR1 SQVTM and CDR2 ANQGSEA. The V gene end was trimmed by 7 bases and the J gene end by 6 bases; junction bases not matched to a gene: 6.